The present T cell receptor (beta chain) was sequenced within a study of cytotoxic CD8 clonotypes in ibrutinib-treated CLL. Overall study context: Following treatment for a median 12 months, range 6 to 36, response samples were then taken. The study, taken as a whole, reports: Sampling schedules were unmatched across sustained-remission and progressing patients. Baseline clonality, higher than in age-matched healthy donors, tracked circulating CD8+ T-cell counts.

Profiled with immunoSEQ multiplex PCR; TCRdb holds only in-frame clones, not every one. The sample carries about 74,000 clones, over 75% recorded once. Comments on this clone: The antigen remains unidentified.

Library input was around 2.1 micrograms of DNA from cryopreserved PBMCs. The sequencing used PBMCs, collected at disease progression, from a patient treated with ibrutinib. This sequence was found in a human donor with chronic lymphocytic leukemia.

The CDR3 loop is CASSLAVNTEAFF. DNA of the CDR3: TGTGCCAGCAGCTTGGCTGTGAACACTGAAGCTTTCTTT. The gene calls are TRBV5-6 and TRBJ1-1; D call uncertain. Germline CDR1 SGHDT, CDR2 YYEEEE. V was trimmed by 0 bases and J by 0 bases, leaving 3 bases between them. The CDR3 spans 13 residues.